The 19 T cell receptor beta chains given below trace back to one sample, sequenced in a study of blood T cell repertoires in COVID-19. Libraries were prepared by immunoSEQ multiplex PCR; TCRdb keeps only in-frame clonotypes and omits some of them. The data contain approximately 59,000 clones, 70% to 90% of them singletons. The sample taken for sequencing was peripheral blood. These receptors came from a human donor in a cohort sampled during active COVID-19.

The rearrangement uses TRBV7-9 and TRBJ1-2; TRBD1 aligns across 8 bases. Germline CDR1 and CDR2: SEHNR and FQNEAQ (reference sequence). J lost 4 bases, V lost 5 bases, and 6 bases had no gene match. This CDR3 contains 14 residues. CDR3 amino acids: CASSGDRLLYGYTF. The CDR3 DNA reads TGTGCCAGCAGCGGGGACAGGCTCCTCTATGGCTACACCTTC. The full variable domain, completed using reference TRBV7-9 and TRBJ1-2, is DTGVSQNPRHKITKRGQNVTFRCDPISEHNRLYWYRQTLGQGPEFLTYFQNEAQLEKSRLLSDRFSAERPKGSFSTLEIQRTEQGDSAMYLCASSGDRLLYGYTFGSGTRLTVV.

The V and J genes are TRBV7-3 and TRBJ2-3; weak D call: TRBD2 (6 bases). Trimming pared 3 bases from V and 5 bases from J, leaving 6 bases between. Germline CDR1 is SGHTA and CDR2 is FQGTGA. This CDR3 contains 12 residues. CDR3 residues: CASSFGGDTQYF. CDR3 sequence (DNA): TGTGCCAGCAGCTTCGGGGGAGATACGCAGTATTTT.

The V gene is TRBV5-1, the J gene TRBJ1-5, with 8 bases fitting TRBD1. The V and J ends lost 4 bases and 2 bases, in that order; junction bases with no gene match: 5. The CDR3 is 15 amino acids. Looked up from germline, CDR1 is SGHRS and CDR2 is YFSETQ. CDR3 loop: CASSRTGSGNQPQHF. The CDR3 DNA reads TGCGCCAGCAGCCGGACAGGGTCGGGCAATCAGCCCCAGCATTTT.

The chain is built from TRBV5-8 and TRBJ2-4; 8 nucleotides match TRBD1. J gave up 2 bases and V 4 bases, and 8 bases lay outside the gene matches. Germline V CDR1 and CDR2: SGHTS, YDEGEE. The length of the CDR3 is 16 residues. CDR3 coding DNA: TGTGCCAGCAGCCTAGGGGCAGGGGGCACCAAAAACATTCAGTACTTC. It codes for CASSLGAGGTKNIQYF.

DNA for the CDR3: TGTGCCAGCAGCTATGGGGCCTACACTGAAGCTTTCTTT. It translates to CASSYGAYTEAFF. The J gene is TRBJ1-1, the V gene TRBV5-4; maybe TRBD1 (5 bases). The CDR3 contains 13 residues. V was trimmed by 3 bases and J by 3 bases, leaving 9 bases between them. Germline CDR1 is SGHNT and CDR2 is YYREEE (reference sequence).

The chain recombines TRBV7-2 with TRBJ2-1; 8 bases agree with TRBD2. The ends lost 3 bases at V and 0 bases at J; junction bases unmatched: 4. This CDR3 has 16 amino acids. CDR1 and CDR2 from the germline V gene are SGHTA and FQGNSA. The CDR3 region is CASSFGGGSSYNEQFF. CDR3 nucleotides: TGTGCCAGCAGCTTCGGGGGGGGGAGCTCCTACAATGAGCAGTTCTTC.

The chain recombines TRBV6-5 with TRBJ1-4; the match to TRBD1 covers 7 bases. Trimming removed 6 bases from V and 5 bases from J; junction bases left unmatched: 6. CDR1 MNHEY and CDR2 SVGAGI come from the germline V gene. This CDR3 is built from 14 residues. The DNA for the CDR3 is TGTGCCAGCAGATGGGACAGACTAAATGAAAAACTGTTTTTT. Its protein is CASRWDRLNEKLFF.

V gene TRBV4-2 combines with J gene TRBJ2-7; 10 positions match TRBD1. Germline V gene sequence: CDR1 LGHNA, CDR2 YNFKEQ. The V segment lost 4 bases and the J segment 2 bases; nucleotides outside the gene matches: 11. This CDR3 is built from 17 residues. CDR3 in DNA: TGTGCCAGCAGCCTTATCCTCGGACAGGGGGTCACCTACGAGCAGTACTTC. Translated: CASSLILGQGVTYEQYF.

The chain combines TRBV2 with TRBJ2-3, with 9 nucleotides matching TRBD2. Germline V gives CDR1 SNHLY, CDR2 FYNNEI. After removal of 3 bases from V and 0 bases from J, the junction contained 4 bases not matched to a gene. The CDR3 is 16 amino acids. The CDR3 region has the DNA TGTGCCAGCAGTGACGGGACTAGCCCAAGCACAGATACGCAGTATTTT. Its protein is CASSDGTSPSTDTQYF.

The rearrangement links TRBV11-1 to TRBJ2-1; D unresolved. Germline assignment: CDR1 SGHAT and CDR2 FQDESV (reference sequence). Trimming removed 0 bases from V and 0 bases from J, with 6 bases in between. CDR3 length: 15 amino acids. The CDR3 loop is CASSLAGYSYNEQFF. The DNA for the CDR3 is TGTGCCAGCAGCTTAGCGGGCTACTCCTACAATGAGCAGTTCTTC.

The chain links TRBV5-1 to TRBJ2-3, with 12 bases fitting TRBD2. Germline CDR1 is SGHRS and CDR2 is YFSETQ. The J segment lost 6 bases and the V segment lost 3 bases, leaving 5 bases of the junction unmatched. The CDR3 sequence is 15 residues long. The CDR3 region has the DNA TGCGCCAGCAGCTCTAGCGGGGGGGTCGACGATACGCAGTATTTT. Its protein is CASSSSGGVDDTQYF. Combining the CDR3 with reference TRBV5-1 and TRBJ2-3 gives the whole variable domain KAGVTQTPRYLIKTRGQQVTLSCSPISGHRSVSWYQQTPGQGLQFLFEYFSETQRNKGNFPGRFSGRQFSNSRSEMNVSTLELGDSALYLCASSSSGGVDDTQYFGPGTRLTVL.

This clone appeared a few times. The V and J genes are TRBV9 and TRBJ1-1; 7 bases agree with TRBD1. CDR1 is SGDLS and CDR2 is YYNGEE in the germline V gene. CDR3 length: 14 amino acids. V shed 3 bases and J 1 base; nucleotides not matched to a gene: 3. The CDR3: CASSAQGWNTEAFF. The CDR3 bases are TGTGCCAGCAGCGCACAGGGGTGGAACACTGAAGCTTTCTTT.

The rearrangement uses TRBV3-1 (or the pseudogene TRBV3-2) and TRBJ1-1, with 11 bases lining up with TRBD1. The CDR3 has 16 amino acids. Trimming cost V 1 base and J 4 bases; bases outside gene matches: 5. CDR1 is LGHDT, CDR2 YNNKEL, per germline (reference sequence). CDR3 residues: CASSQGAGTGGTEAFF. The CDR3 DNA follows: TGTGCCAGCAGCCAAGGTGCCGGGACAGGGGGCACTGAAGCTTTCTTT.

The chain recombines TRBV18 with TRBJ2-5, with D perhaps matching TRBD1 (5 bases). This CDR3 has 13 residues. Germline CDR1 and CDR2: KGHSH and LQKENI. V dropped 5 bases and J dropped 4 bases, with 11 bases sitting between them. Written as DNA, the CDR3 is TGTGCCAGCTCATCGCACCAGGGAGAGACCCAGTACTTC. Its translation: CASSSHQGETQYF. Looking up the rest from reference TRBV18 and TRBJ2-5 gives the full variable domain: NAGVMQNPRHLVRRRGQEARLRCSPMKGHSHVYWYRQLPEEGLKFMVYLQKENIIDESGMPKERFSAEFPKEGPSILRIQQVVRGDSAAYFCASSSHQGETQYFGPGTRLLVL.

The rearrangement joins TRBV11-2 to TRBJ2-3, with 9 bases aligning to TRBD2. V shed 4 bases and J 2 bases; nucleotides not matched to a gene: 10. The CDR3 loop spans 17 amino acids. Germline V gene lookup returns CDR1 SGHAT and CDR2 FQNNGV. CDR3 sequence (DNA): TGTGCCAGCAGCTCCCGTAACAGCGGGGGGACCACAGATACGCAGTATTTT. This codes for CASSSRNSGGTTDTQYF.

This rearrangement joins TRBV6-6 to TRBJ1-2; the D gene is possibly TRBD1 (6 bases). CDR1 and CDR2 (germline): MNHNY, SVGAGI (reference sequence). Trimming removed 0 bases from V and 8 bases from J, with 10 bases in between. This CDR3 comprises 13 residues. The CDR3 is CASSYSGAEGYTF. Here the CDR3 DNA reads TGTGCCAGCAGTTACTCGGGGGCGGAGGGCTACACCTTC.

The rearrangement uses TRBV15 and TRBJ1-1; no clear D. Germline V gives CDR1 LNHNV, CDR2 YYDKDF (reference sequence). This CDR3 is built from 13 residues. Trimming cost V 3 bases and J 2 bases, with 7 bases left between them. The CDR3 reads CATSRLTNTEAFF. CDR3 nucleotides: TGTGCCACCAGCAGGCTGACAAACACTGAAGCTTTCTTT.

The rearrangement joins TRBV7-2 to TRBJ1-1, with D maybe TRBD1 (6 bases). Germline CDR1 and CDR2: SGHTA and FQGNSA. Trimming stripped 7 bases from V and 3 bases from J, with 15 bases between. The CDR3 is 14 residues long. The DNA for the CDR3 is TGTGCCAGCATCATGCTGGGGGCCTACACTGAAGCTTTCTTT. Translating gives CASIMLGAYTEAFF. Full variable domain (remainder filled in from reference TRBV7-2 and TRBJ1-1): GAGVSQSPSNKVTEKGKDVELRCDPISGHTALYWYRQSLGQGLEFLIYFQGNSAPDKSGLPSDRFSAERTGGSVSTLTIQRTQQEDSAVYLCASIMLGAYTEAFFGQGTRLTVV.

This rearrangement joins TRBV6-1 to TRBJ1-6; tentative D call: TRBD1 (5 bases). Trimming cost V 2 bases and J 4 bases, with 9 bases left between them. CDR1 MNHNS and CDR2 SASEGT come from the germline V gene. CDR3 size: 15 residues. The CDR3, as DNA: TGTGCCAGCAGTGAATCCGGGGGTTATAATTCACCCCTCCACTTT. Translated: CASSESGGYNSPLHF.